This T cell receptor beta chain was profiled in a study of blood T cell repertoires in COVID-19. Study information: The United States, Italy and Spain provided the acute and convalescent COVID-19 samples. The analysed material was cDNA or gDNA that came from T cells, B-cell-depleted T cells, or PBMCs.

Trimming left V 7 bases short and J 7 bases short, with 11 bases between. CDR3 length equals 12 residues. Germline V gives CDR1 MNHEY, CDR2 SMNVEV (reference sequence). Original analysis: Estimates of nucleated cell counts were drawn from the amplification of reference gene primers. The assay was immunoSEQ multiplex PCR, and TCRdb's table has in-frame clones only and misses some. That table is the source of V, J and clone size, and D and trimming were worked out from the DNA. The sample has around 70,000 clones; around 90% are singletons. The chain joins TRBV27 to TRBJ1-5; D remains ambiguous. Sequencing input: peripheral blood. The receptor was derived from a human donor in a cohort sampled during active COVID-19. CDR3 in DNA: TGTGCCAGCATCCTTCCCCGGCAGCCCCAGCATTTT. Its protein is CASILPRQPQHF.